The sequence of this T cell receptor (beta chain) was determined in a study of CD8 T cells in ankylosing spondylitis. Findings and caveats of the study: The clones that were linked to disease were reported to be significantly enriched in matched synovial fluid samples from ankylosing spondylitis patients. Peripheral blood held disease-linked clones only at relatively low frequency, and these were CD8+. Seemingly distinctive of ankylosing spondylitis blood was a TCR beta motif formed by eight highly homologous variants.

This clonotype turned up a few times. Antigen specificity is unknown. V was trimmed by 1 base and J by 9 bases, leaving 14 bases between them. The CDR3 contains 14 residues. Germline loops: CDR1 SGHAT, CDR2 FQDESV (reference sequence). TCRdb ran MiXCR on the 5' RACE reads and lists one entry per CDR3 protein. The sample includes more than 200,000 distinct CDR3 sequences, roughly a quarter of them seen just once. Sequencing used blood, either unsorted or a sorted T cell fraction (not recorded which). The genes are TRBV11-1 and TRBJ2-3; no definite D call. The clonotype comes from a male donor with ankylosing spondylitis or in good health (not recorded which). The CDR3 DNA reads as TGTGCCAGCAGCTTAGACCTCGGTCCCGCGACGCAGTATTTT. Protein: CASSLDLGPATQYF.